This section outlines one T cell receptor beta chain sequence together with its context. Its antigen is currently unknown. Systemic immunosuppression or autoimmune disease history was grounds to exclude patients. The data were taken from a study of OX40 agonist ivuxolimab in advanced cancers. General study results and limits: Expanded clones belonging to CD8+ T cells outnumbered, on average, those of CD4+.

TCRdb keeps only in-frame clones here, not all; method: immunoSEQ multiplex PCR. The table records approximately 100,000 clones, 80% to 90% of them present only once. Per germline, CDR1 SGHTA and CDR2 FQGNSA. The CDR3 loop spans 14 amino acids. Trimming removed 3 bases from V and 7 bases from J, with 13 bases in between. The TCR originated in an adult with an advanced solid tumor such as melanoma, head and neck, liver or kidney cancer. The sequencing used CD4+ or CD8+ T cells sorted from blood, collected in a trial of the OX40 agonist ivuxolimab. V and J are TRBV7-2 and TRBJ1-5, with D tentatively TRBD1 (5 bases). CDR3 DNA sequence: TGTGCCAGCAGCTTGGGGGGGTCGGGACAGCCCCAGCATTTT. It yields the protein CASSLGGSGQPQHF. Full variable domain (outside the CDR3, taken from reference TRBV7-2 and TRBJ1-5): GAGVSQSPSNKVTEKGKDVELRCDPISGHTALYWYRQSLGQGLEFLIYFQGNSAPDKSGLPSDRFSAERTGGSVSTLTIQRTQQEDSAVYLCASSLGGSGQPQHFGDGTRLSIL.